Given below is one T cell receptor (beta chain) in context. This entry comes from a study of cytomegalovirus exposure and HLA in healthy donors. TCRdb's table, derived via immunoSEQ multiplex PCR, lists solely in-frame clones and lacks some. The sample has under 110,000 clones; roughly nine tenths are singletons. The CDR3 is 14 residues long. V was pared by 5 bases and J by 5 bases, with 5 bases of the junction left unmatched. The germline CDR1 and CDR2 sequences are SGHTA and FQGNSA. This rearrangement joins TRBV7-2 to TRBJ1-1; 10 bases are a match to TRBD1. Material for sequencing was PBMCs. This clonotype originated in a young woman in good health and CMV-seropositive. The CDR3 DNA sequence: TGTGCCAGCAGCCCGGGACAGGGGAGAACTGAAGCTTTCTTT. This gives the protein CASSPGQGRTEAFF.